These 31 T cell receptor beta chains were sequenced from one sample in a study of Graves' ophthalmopathy and Graves' hyperthyroidism. Researchers took RNA transcripts and amplified TCR beta CDR3 regions from them. A first-round RT-PCR used HTBI primers, followed by a second-round multiplex PCR. TCRdb recomputed calls from the multiplex PCR reads with MiXCR, one row per CDR3 protein. The table lists almost 750,000 distinct CDR3 sequences, 35% to 50% of them singletons, with 40% to 45% in the top ten. Sequenced: peripheral blood. The receptors shown here come from an adult man with Graves' ophthalmopathy.

This clonotype has more than one count but fewer than ten. The CDR3 DNA is TGTGCCAGCAGCTCAGCCCCAACCTACGAGCAGTACTTC. Amino acid sequence: CASSSAPTYEQYF. This rearrangement joins TRBV7-9 to TRBJ2-7; D gene unclear. Trimming took 4 bases from V and 2 from J, leaving 9 bases between them. This CDR3 contains 13 residues. CDR1 is SEHNR and CDR2 is FQNEAQ in the germline V gene (reference sequence).

This clonotype was seen once. A read error is possible here, since a much larger clone lies one base away. This sequence joins TRBV13 and TRBJ1-2, with 8 bases lining up with TRBD1. CDR1 is PRHDT, CDR2 FYEKMQ, per germline (reference sequence). The V segment lost 5 bases and the J segment 6 bases; nucleotides outside the gene matches: 8. CDR3 length: 14 residues. The CDR3 coding sequence is TGTGCCAGCAGCACCCCAGGGGGCGGCCATGGCTACACCTTC. The encoded protein is CASSTPGGGHGYTF.

In the case of this clonotype: This sequence may be a read error, since a much larger clone differs from it by one base. A read error is likely, as this CDR3 ends without the conserved phenylalanine or tryptophan. The chain uses TRBV7-9 and TRBJ1-5; tentatively, D is TRBD1 (6 bases). Germline CDR1 reads SEHNR; CDR2 reads FQNEAQ (reference sequence). The CDR3 has 15 amino acids. Trimming cost V 4 bases and J 3 bases, with 13 bases left between them. In DNA form, the CDR3 reads TGTGCCAGCAGCTACACAGGACAGTCCAATCAGCCCCAGCATCTT. This sequence encodes CASSYTGQSNQPQHL.

Comments on this clonotype: A much larger clone differs from this one at a single base, so this may be a read error. The J gene is TRBJ2-7, the V gene TRBV7-9; D gene ambiguous. Germline V lookup: CDR1 SEHNR, CDR2 FQNEAQ (reference sequence). Trimming shortened V by 2 bases and J by 8 bases, and 10 bases separated the two germline ends. The CDR3 runs 12 residues. Written as DNA, the CDR3 is TGTGCCAGCAGCTTATTCCGGGCAAAGCAGTACTTC. It yields the protein CASSLFRAKQYF.

The V call is TRBV2, the J call TRBJ1-3, with a tentative D call TRBD1 (6 bases). There are 15 residues in the CDR3. Germline lookup yields CDR1 SNHLY and CDR2 FYNNEI. V was cut by 5 bases and J by 3 bases, with 14 bases left in between. The CDR3 loop reads CASSYSTGVGNTIYF. CDR3 nucleotide sequence: TGTGCCAGCAGTTACTCGACAGGAGTTGGAAACACCATATATTTT.

This chain joins TRBV14 and TRBJ1-6; 8 bases are shared with TRBD1. This CDR3 spans 16 amino acids. The germline V gene has CDR1 SGHDN and CDR2 FVKESK. After removal of 3 bases from V and 6 bases from J, the junction contained 7 bases not matched to a gene. CDR3 residues: CASSHLGQGGNSPLHF. CDR3 nucleotides: TGTGCCAGCAGCCACCTAGGACAGGGCGGTAATTCACCCCTCCACTTT.

The chain combines TRBV11-1 with TRBJ1-4, with D maybe TRBD1 (6 bases). Trimming cost V 2 bases and J 4 bases, with 14 bases left between them. The germline CDR1 and CDR2 sequences are SGHAT and FQDESV (reference sequence). The CDR3 has 16 residues. This CDR3 reads CASSLNGGIGNEKLFF. In DNA, the CDR3 is TGTGCCAGCAGCTTAAACGGGGGCATTGGTAATGAAAAACTGTTTTTT.

This clonotype was counted once. This chain connects TRBV9 to TRBJ1-1; D is possibly TRBD1 (5 bases). The CDR3 totals 16 residues. Trimming left V 2 bases short and J 2 bases short, with 16 bases between. CDR1 and CDR2 (germline): SGDLS, YYNGEE. CDR3 amino acids: CASSVDPFGGNTEAFF. The CDR3 DNA reads as TGTGCCAGCAGCGTCGACCCCTTCGGGGGTAACACTGAAGCTTTCTTT.

As regards this clonotype: An end of the junction does not agree with germline; a read error may underlie this. V usage is TRBV7-9 and J usage is TRBJ2-7, with D perhaps TRBD1 (6 bases). Germline-derived CDR1 and CDR2 are SEHNR and FQNEAQ (reference sequence). This CDR3 region has 16 residues. As DNA, the CDR3 is TGCGCCAGCAGCCAAGGCCGTTCCAGGGGCGACTACGAGCAGTACTTC. Translation: CASSQGRSRGDYEQYF.

As concerns this clonotype: This could be a read error, since a much larger clone is one nucleotide away. The V call is TRBV29-1, the J call TRBJ1-1; no clear D gene. Trimming pared 1 base from V and 4 bases from J, leaving 13 bases between. CDR1 and CDR2 from the germline V gene are SQVTM and ANQGSEA. The length of the CDR3 is 14 residues. CDR3 residues: CSVEGTAPGTEAFF. The CDR3 coding sequence is TGCAGCGTTGAAGGTACAGCCCCGGGCACTGAAGCTTTCTTT.

This rearrangement joins TRBV29-1 to TRBJ2-5; D call uncertain. Germline CDR1 SQVTM, CDR2 ANQGSEA. The CDR3 consists of 13 residues. The V end was cut by 4 bases, the J end by 4 bases, with 13 bases between. Here the CDR3 DNA reads TGCAGCGTTGGCGGCTGGGATGGAGAGACCCAGTACTTC. Protein product: CSVGGWDGETQYF.

With regard to this clonotype: The germline gene is not matched at one end of the junction; a read error may be the cause. The chain links TRBV10-3 to TRBJ1-5; D not resolved. This CDR3 is built from 14 residues. Germline values: CDR1 ENHRY, CDR2 SYGVKD. In nucleotides, the CDR3 is TGTGCCAGCAGTTACCGACGGGGCAATCAGCCCCAGCATTTT. Translation gives CASSYRRGNQPQHF.

V is TRBV5-4 and J is TRBJ1-5, with D unresolved. This CDR3 region has 13 residues. From germline, CDR1 is SGHNT and CDR2 YYREEE (reference sequence). V was cut by 4 bases and J by 8 bases, with 13 bases left in between. CDR3 protein: CASSVMGMEPQHF. CDR3 coding DNA: TGTGCCAGCAGCGTCATGGGAATGGAGCCCCAGCATTTT.

This clonotype was found a few times. The V call is TRBV7-2, the J call TRBJ2-2; D remains unclear. V lost 4 bases to trimming and J lost 5 bases, with 11 bases between them. The germline gives CDR1 SGHTA, CDR2 FQGNSA. CDR3 length: 14 residues. CDR3 nucleotides: TGTGCCAGCAGCTCCCTTCTGCGGACCGGGGAGCTGTTTTTT. Protein: CASSSLLRTGELFF.

There are many counts of this clonotype. This chain links TRBV7-8 with TRBJ1-6; no definite D call. V lost 3 bases, J lost 6 bases, and 9 bases lay in between. Germline CDR1 reads SGHVS; CDR2 reads FQNEAQ. The CDR3 is 14 residues long. Here the CDR3 reads CASSLAQVNSPLHF. The CDR3 coding sequence is TGTGCCAGCAGCTTGGCGCAAGTTAATTCACCCCTCCACTTT.

This clonotype was found many times. The gene calls are TRBV25-1 and TRBJ2-2, with TRBD2 identical over 7 bases. This CDR3 has 15 amino acids. The ends lost 6 bases at V and 0 bases at J; junction bases unmatched: 4. Germline V gene data show CDR1 as MGHDK and CDR2 as SYGVNS. CDR3 residues: CASSRTSANTGELFF. The DNA for the CDR3 is TGTGCCAGCAGCCGTACTAGCGCGAACACCGGGGAGCTGTTTTTT.

The chain couples TRBV7-9 to TRBJ2-7, with 12 positions matching TRBD1. CDR3 size: 15 residues. V was pared by 8 bases and J by 2 bases, with 7 bases of the junction left unmatched. Germline V gene lookup returns CDR1 SEHNR and CDR2 FQNEAQ (reference sequence). CDR3 sequence: CASPGTGGFPYEQYF. The DNA for the CDR3 is TGTGCCAGCCCCGGGACAGGGGGCTTCCCCTACGAGCAGTACTTC.

The sample holds many counts of this clonotype. The V gene is TRBV5-1, the J gene TRBJ2-7, with D possibly TRBD2 on 6 matching bases. The length of the CDR3 is 12 residues. With 6 bases removed from V and 0 bases from J, the gap between germline ends came to 7 bases. CDR1 and CDR2 from the germline V gene are SGHRS and YFSETQ. CDR3 sequence reads: CASMGGSYEQYF. Written as DNA, the CDR3 is TGCGCCAGCATGGGGGGCTCCTACGAGCAGTACTTC.

The J gene is TRBJ2-1, the V gene TRBV5-1; 9 nucleotides agree with TRBD2. Germline CDR1 is SGHRS and CDR2 is YFSETQ. The V and J ends lost 2 bases and 6 bases, in that order; junction bases with no gene match: 9. There are 16 residues in the CDR3. CDR3 coding DNA: TGCGCCAGCAGCTTTGGTGGTAGCGGGAGACGCAATGAGCAGTTCTTC. Its translation: CASSFGGSGRRNEQFF. Full variable domain (outside the CDR3, taken from reference TRBV5-1 and TRBJ2-1): KAGVTQTPRYLIKTRGQQVTLSCSPISGHRSVSWYQQTPGQGLQFLFEYFSETQRNKGNFPGRFSGRQFSNSRSEMNVSTLELGDSALYLCASSFGGSGRRNEQFFGPGTRLTVL.

This chain connects TRBV29-1 to TRBJ1-2, with TRBD1 matching 9 bases. The germline CDR1 and CDR2 sequences are SQVTM and ANQGSEA. The CDR3 consists of 12 residues. V shed 6 bases, J shed 8 bases, and the junction held 7 bases outside the gene matches. The CDR3 reads CSVEGGQGGYTF. CDR3 nucleotide sequence: TGCAGCGTGGAGGGGGGACAGGGCGGCTACACCTTC.

There are a few counts of this clonotype. This chain uses TRBV6-1 with TRBJ2-7; D is unclear. This CDR3 has 13 amino acids. The V end lost 0 bases, the J end lost 2 bases, and 5 bases lay between the germline ends. CDR1 is MNHNS and CDR2 is SASEGT in the germline V gene. The CDR3 DNA reads as TGTGCCAGCAGTGAAGCGCACCCCTACGAGCAGTACTTC. It translates to CASSEAHPYEQYF.

The chain recombines TRBV2 with TRBJ2-6; D is perhaps TRBD1 (6 bases). Germline V lookup: CDR1 SNHLY, CDR2 FYNNEI. There are 19 residues in the CDR3. Trimming shortened V by 7 bases and J by 4 bases, and 26 bases separated the two germline ends. This chain's CDR3 is CASNPFGTARGSGANVLTF. The CDR3 DNA is TGTGCCAGCAACCCCTTTGGGACGGCGAGGGGGTCCGGGGCCAACGTCCTGACTTTC. Full variable domain (missing parts from reference TRBV2 and TRBJ2-6): EPEVTQTPSHQVTQMGQEVILRCVPISNHLYFYWYRQILGQKVEFLVSFYNNEISEKSEIFDDQFSVERPDGSNFTLKIRSTKLEDSAMYFCASNPFGTARGSGANVLTFGAGSRLTVL.

As concerns this clonotype: Given a much more abundant clone one base away, this may be a read error. The chain carries TRBV25-1 and TRBJ1-1; no reliable D call. Germline lookup yields CDR1 MGHDK and CDR2 SYGVNS. This CDR3 is 13 amino acids long. The ends were cut back, 6 bases at V and 1 base at J, with 9 bases in the middle. In nucleotides, the CDR3 is TGTGCCAGCAGCTTGAGTCCGAACACTGAAGCTTTCTTT. Translated, it gives CASSLSPNTEAFF.

A remark on this clonotype: A single base separates this from a much larger clone, so it may be a read error. The CDR3 protein is CAISESTKGSRQLQHF. The CDR3 coding sequence is TGTGCCATCAGTGAGTCGACTAAGGGGTCACGACAGCTCCAGCATTTT. The rearrangement links TRBV10-3 to TRBJ1-5; a possible D gene is TRBD1 (5 bases). CDR3 length: 16 residues. Germline lookup yields CDR1 ENHRY and CDR2 SYGVKD.

This clonotype was detected ten times or more. This chain uses TRBV7-9 with TRBJ2-5; 9 bases agree with TRBD2. The germline V gene has CDR1 SEHNR and CDR2 FQNEAQ (reference sequence). The CDR3 covers 13 residues. Trimming at V came to 5 bases and at J to 6 bases, leaving 4 bases not matched to a gene. The CDR3 spells CASSQSGGQTQYF. CDR3 sequence (DNA): TGTGCCAGCAGCCAGAGCGGGGGGCAGACCCAGTACTTC.

This clonotype was detected ten times or more. The chain has TRBV7-8 and TRBJ1-2; D possibly corresponds to TRBD1 (6 bases). Looked up from germline, CDR1 is SGHVS and CDR2 is FQNEAQ. Deletions cut 0 bases from V and 4 bases from J, with 15 bases between. The CDR3 extends over 16 amino acids. CDR3 nucleotides: TGTGCCAGCAGCTTAGCCGGTACCCAGGGGAGCTATGGCTACACCTTC. This codes for CASSLAGTQGSYGYTF.

A note on this clonotype: This may stem from a read error, because a much larger clone lies one nucleotide away. The chain recombines TRBV7-9 with TRBJ2-7; 8 nucleotides align to TRBD1. The length of the CDR3 is 15 residues. The germline V gene encodes CDR1 SEHNR and CDR2 FQNEAQ (reference sequence). The CDR3 loop reads CTSSLTPGGIYEQYF. DNA for the CDR3: TGTACCAGCAGCTTAACGCCAGGGGGCATCTACGAGCAGTACTTC.

The chain carries TRBV7-2 and TRBJ1-1, with D hard to call. CDR3 length: 16 amino acids. V lost 4 bases to trimming and J lost 5 bases, with 20 bases between them. Germline V lookup: CDR1 SGHTA, CDR2 FQGNSA. CDR3 nucleotides: TGTGCCAGCAGCTCCGGCGAGACGGTCTTGACTACTGAAGCTTTCTTT. It yields the protein CASSSGETVLTTEAFF. Using reference TRBV7-2 and TRBJ1-1 for the parts outside the CDR3, the full variable domain is GAGVSQSPSNKVTEKGKDVELRCDPISGHTALYWYRQSLGQGLEFLIYFQGNSAPDKSGLPSDRFSAERTGGSVSTLTIQRTQQEDSAVYLCASSSGETVLTTEAFFGQGTRLTVV.

Here the CDR3 DNA reads TGCGCCAGCAGCTTGGAAAAGACTAGCGGGAGGGCGGAGACCCAGTACTTC. Its protein product is CASSLEKTSGRAETQYF. The J gene is TRBJ2-5, the V gene TRBV5-1; TRBD2 matches at 14 bases. The CDR3 has 17 amino acids. Germline V gives CDR1 SGHRS, CDR2 YFSETQ. V was pared by 0 bases and J by 5 bases, with 6 bases of the junction left unmatched.

There are many counts of this clonotype. V usage is TRBV5-1 and J usage is TRBJ1-2, with D unclear. Trimming left V 3 bases short and J 2 bases short, with 8 bases between. Per germline, CDR1 SGHRS and CDR2 YFSETQ. CDR3 length: 13 residues. The CDR3 loop reads CASSSIDNYGYTF. CDR3 coding DNA: TGCGCCAGCAGCTCCATTGACAACTATGGCTACACCTTC.

V and J are TRBV20-1 and TRBJ2-5; 7 nucleotides match TRBD2. Germline V CDR1 and CDR2: DFQATT, SNEGSKA (reference sequence). CDR3 size: 16 residues. J lost 1 base, V lost 6 bases, and 14 bases had no gene match. The CDR3 DNA reads TGCAGTGCGATAGAGGCTAGCGGAACCACCCAAGAGACCCAGTACTTC. Translated: CSAIEASGTTQETQYF.